This T cell receptor beta chain appears in the sequencing data of a study of T cell changes during pregnancy in multiple sclerosis. Repertoires were generated with immunoSEQ multiplex PCR, while TCRdb's copy carries only in-frame clones and drops some. Of 100,000 or so clones in the sample, about nine tenths were seen once. The CDR3 contains 14 residues. Germline assignment: CDR1 SEHNR and CDR2 FQNEAQ (reference sequence). Trimming took 4 bases from V and 4 from J, leaving 13 bases between them. This receptor was identified in a female donor with multiple sclerosis, enrolled in a pregnancy study. This specimen consisted of peripheral blood, obtained after pregnancy. The gene calls are TRBV7-9 and TRBJ1-2; no definite D call. CDR3 protein: CASSSELEIYGYTF. The CDR3 DNA reads as TGTGCCAGCAGCTCTGAACTGGAGATCTATGGCTACACCTTC. The full variable domain, completed using reference TRBV7-9 and TRBJ1-2, is DTGVSQNPRHKITKRGQNVTFRCDPISEHNRLYWYRQTLGQGPEFLTYFQNEAQLEKSRLLSDRFSAERPKGSFSTLEIQRTEQGDSAMYLCASSSELEIYGYTFGSGTRLTVV.